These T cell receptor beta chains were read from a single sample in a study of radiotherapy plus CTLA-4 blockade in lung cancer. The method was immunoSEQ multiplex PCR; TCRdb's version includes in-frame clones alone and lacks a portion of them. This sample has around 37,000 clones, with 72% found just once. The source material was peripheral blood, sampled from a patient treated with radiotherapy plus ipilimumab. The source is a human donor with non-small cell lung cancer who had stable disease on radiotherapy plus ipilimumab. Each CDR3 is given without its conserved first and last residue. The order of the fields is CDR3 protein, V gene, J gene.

CDR3 protein: SMSRGPSGNTIY
V gene: TRBV29-1
J gene: TRBJ1-3

CDR3 protein: ASSLSGTDLLYT
V gene: TRBV7-2
J gene: TRBJ1-2

CDR3 protein: ASSEGRLGEADTQY
V gene: TRBV5-1
J gene: TRBJ2-3

CDR3 protein: ASSLQGANTEAF
V gene: TRBV11-3
J gene: TRBJ1-1

CDR3 protein: ASSFRTSGGLTDTQY
V gene: TRBV11-2
J gene: TRBJ2-3

CDR3 protein: ASSRSGQRDTEAF
V gene: TRBV2
J gene: TRBJ1-1

CDR3 protein: ASSPRQEATNEKLF
V gene: TRBV18
J gene: TRBJ1-4

CDR3 protein: AISQGVNTEAF
V gene: TRBV10-3
J gene: TRBJ1-1

CDR3 protein: ASSLRANSPLH
V gene: TRBV7-6
J gene: TRBJ1-6

CDR3 protein: ASKPSYLATFTDTQY
V gene: TRBV25-1
J gene: TRBJ2-3

CDR3 protein: ASSPPGTGGSPLH
V gene: TRBV5-1
J gene: TRBJ1-6

CDR3 protein: ASSFRDRGVGEQY
V gene: TRBV5-1
J gene: TRBJ2-7

CDR3 protein: ATSRVRTDFYGYT
V gene: TRBV15
J gene: TRBJ1-2

CDR3 protein: ASSVVQGREF
V gene: TRBV2
J gene: TRBJ2-1

CDR3 protein: ASSRGTGREYEQY
V gene: TRBV27
J gene: TRBJ2-7

CDR3 protein: ASSASGAARSYNEQF
V gene: TRBV9
J gene: TRBJ2-1

CDR3 protein: ASSLAGTGNLAKNIQY
V gene: TRBV5-4
J gene: TRBJ2-4

CDR3 protein: ASSLFRGSSYEQY
V gene: TRBV5-1
J gene: TRBJ2-7

CDR3 protein: ASSSTTGVSNEQF
V gene: TRBV5-4
J gene: TRBJ2-1

CDR3 protein: ASSPLWSTDTQY
V gene: TRBV11-2
J gene: TRBJ2-3

CDR3 protein: ASGRTRAPRGEQY
V gene: TRBV6-1
J gene: TRBJ2-7

CDR3 protein: ASSFRDSEYGYT
V gene: TRBV11-3
J gene: TRBJ1-2

CDR3 protein: ASSVRVAGELF
V gene: TRBV13
J gene: TRBJ2-2

CDR3 protein: ASSPGTGAYEQY
V gene: TRBV5-1
J gene: TRBJ2-7

CDR3 protein: ASSSAVGRGTNEQY
V gene: TRBV5-1
J gene: TRBJ2-7

CDR3 protein: ASSDGQVLVKLF
V gene: TRBV2
J gene: TRBJ1-4

CDR3 protein: ASSPVPPNTGELF
V gene: TRBV2
J gene: TRBJ2-2

CDR3 protein: SVGGLGGSYNEQF
V gene: TRBV29-1
J gene: TRBJ2-1

CDR3 protein: ASSMGQGTDTQY
V gene: TRBV19
J gene: TRBJ2-3

CDR3 protein: ASSPEPGNTIY
V gene: TRBV19
J gene: TRBJ1-3

CDR3 protein: ASSGQGRQPQH
V gene: TRBV19
J gene: TRBJ1-5

CDR3 protein: ASSGTGEAYEQY
V gene: TRBV6-5
J gene: TRBJ2-7

CDR3 protein: ASSLAGGNEQF
V gene: TRBV5-4
J gene: TRBJ2-1

CDR3 protein: ASSQEAHRSNQPQH
V gene: TRBV4-1
J gene: TRBJ1-5

CDR3 protein: ASSSFGQPQH
V gene: TRBV19
J gene: TRBJ1-5

CDR3 protein: ASSEGNFRNQPQH
V gene: TRBV6-1
J gene: TRBJ1-5

CDR3 protein: AGQFLSTDTQY
V gene: TRBV2
J gene: TRBJ2-3

CDR3 protein: ASSLDQGMNTEAF
V gene: TRBV5-4
J gene: TRBJ1-1

CDR3 protein: ASSVEGQPNTEAF
V gene: TRBV19
J gene: TRBJ1-1

CDR3 protein: ASSPQGTRNTEAF
V gene: TRBV2
J gene: TRBJ1-1

CDR3 protein: ASSPPGTAKGELF
V gene: TRBV18
J gene: TRBJ2-2

CDR3 protein: STMTGANTGELF
V gene: TRBV29-1
J gene: TRBJ2-2

CDR3 protein: ASSSEGSRYEQY
V gene: TRBV5-1
J gene: TRBJ2-7

CDR3 protein: ASSILSGGVVTDTQY
V gene: TRBV19
J gene: TRBJ2-3